What follows are 15 T cell receptor beta chains derived from one specimen sequenced in a study of Graves' ophthalmopathy and Graves' hyperthyroidism. Amplification of the TCR beta CDR3 regions used RNA transcripts (as template). After a first-round RT-PCR with HTBI primers, a second-round multiplex PCR was run. TCRdb processed the multiplex PCR reads anew with MiXCR; each CDR3 protein has one entry. Found here are 350,000 to 400,000 distinct CDR3 sequences, 18% of them singletons; the top ten hold roughly 1.6%. Sequencing was done on a sample of peripheral blood. The receptors were sampled from a woman under 30 with Graves' ophthalmopathy.

This clonotype has ten or more counts. This rearrangement joins TRBV7-8 to TRBJ2-5; 10 bases line up with TRBD2. J lost 2 bases, V lost 5 bases, and 5 bases had no gene match. This CDR3 has 15 amino acids. In germline, CDR1 is SGHVS, CDR2 FQNEAQ. CDR3 region: CASSATSGVQETQYF. CDR3 coding DNA: TGTGCCAGCAGCGCCACTAGCGGGGTACAAGAGACCCAGTACTTC.

The chain links TRBV12-3 or TRBV12-4 to TRBJ2-5; D is ambiguous. This CDR3 has 13 amino acids. Trimming left V 8 bases short and J 4 bases short, with 14 bases between. The CDR3 nucleotides read TGTGCCAGCCGCCAGGATATCTCAGAGACCCAGTACTTC. Its protein product is CASRQDISETQYF.

The chain links TRBV20-1 to TRBJ1-6; tentatively, D is TRBD1 (5 bases). The germline V gene has CDR1 DFQATT and CDR2 SNEGSKA (reference sequence). This CDR3 has 14 amino acids. Trimming stripped 1 base from V and 8 bases from J, with 12 bases between. The CDR3 sequence: CSARVQGADSPLHF. In DNA form, the CDR3 reads TGCAGTGCTAGAGTTCAGGGTGCTGATTCACCCCTCCACTTT.

The chain uses TRBV12-3 or TRBV12-4 and TRBJ2-7; 8 nucleotides match TRBD1. This CDR3 has 15 residues. Trimming took 7 bases from V and 2 from J; bases not matched to a gene: 10. Written as DNA, the CDR3 is TGTGCCAGCACCCTGGACAGGGACGTCCCCTACGAGCAGTACTTC. The encoded protein is CASTLDRDVPYEQYF.

The CDR3 nucleotides are TGTGCCAGCGCCCGGGACAGGGCCTATGGCTACACCTTC. This gives the protein CASARDRAYGYTF. V gene TRBV6-2 or TRBV6-3 combines with J gene TRBJ1-2; 9 bases map to TRBD1. Germline V gene sequence: CDR1 MNHEY, CDR2 SVGEGT. J gave up 4 bases and V 8 bases, and 5 bases lay outside the gene matches. The CDR3 contains 13 residues.

This clonotype was seen at least ten times. CDR3 bases: TGTGCCAGCAGTCTCCGACAGCGTGGCGATCAGCCCCAGCATTTT. It encodes CASSLRQRGDQPQHF. The chain links TRBV12-3 or TRBV12-4 to TRBJ1-5; D might be TRBD1 (5 bases). This CDR3 is 15 amino acids long. With 5 bases removed from V and 5 bases from J, the gap between germline ends came to 16 bases.

The chain has TRBV7-2 and TRBJ2-5; 9 bases line up with TRBD2. CDR1 and CDR2 from the germline V gene are SGHTA and FQGNSA. Unmatched junction bases numbered 8, after V lost 8 bases and J lost 7 bases. The CDR3 length is 13 residues. CDR3 loop: CASGTSPIGTQYF. The DNA for the CDR3 is TGTGCCAGCGGGACTAGCCCTATTGGGACCCAGTACTTC.

The chain carries TRBV12-5 and TRBJ2-4; 8 nucleotides agree with TRBD1. The CDR3 is 18 amino acids. With V trimmed by 1 base and J by 2 bases, 10 bases remained unmatched. Per germline, CDR1 LGHNT and CDR2 FRNRAP. For the CDR3, the DNA is TGTGCTAGTGGTTTGGACCGGACAGGGAGGTTGACCAAAAACATTCAGTACTTC. Translated: CASGLDRTGRLTKNIQYF.

This clonotype has at least ten counts. The chain combines TRBV7-2 with TRBJ2-2; TRBD2 agrees at 10 bases. V lost 5 bases, J lost 6 bases, and 3 bases stayed unmatched. The CDR3 length is 14 residues. Germline V lookup: CDR1 SGHTA, CDR2 FQGNSA. The CDR3 DNA sequence: TGTGCCAGCAGCGCTCTAGCGGGAGCCGGGGAGCTGTTTTTT. Amino acids: CASSALAGAGELFF.

This clonotype was seen ten or more times. This chain joins TRBV12-3 or TRBV12-4 and TRBJ2-6; D remains ambiguous. V lost 5 bases and J lost 2, with 7 bases in between. CDR3 length equals 14 residues. CDR3 protein: CASSPGPGANVLTF. The CDR3 DNA follows: TGTGCCAGCAGTCCAGGCCCTGGGGCCAACGTCCTGACTTTC.

The genes are TRBV6-2 or TRBV6-3 and TRBJ2-2; TRBD2 aligns across 14 bases. The length of the CDR3 is 18 residues. Trimming took 4 bases from V and 2 from J; bases not matched to a gene: 6. Germline lookup yields CDR1 MNHEY and CDR2 SVGEGT. The CDR3 region has the DNA TGTGCCAGCAGTTCCGGGACTAGCGGGGGAACCAACACCGGGGAGCTGTTTTTT. Its protein product is CASSSGTSGGTNTGELFF.

Many counts were recorded for this clonotype. This chain links TRBV29-1 with TRBJ2-7, with 8 bases aligning to TRBD2. The germline gives CDR1 SQVTM, CDR2 ANQGSEA. V trimming: 7 bases; J trimming: 7 bases; junction bases outside the gene matches: 15. The CDR3 contains 14 residues. The CDR3 DNA reads as TGCAGCGCTATGAGCGGGACTAGGCACTGGGAGCAGTACTTC. The encoded protein is CSAMSGTRHWEQYF.

Ten or more counts support this clonotype. V and J are TRBV6-1 and TRBJ1-3; perhaps TRBD1 as D (6 bases). The germline V and J ends were trimmed by 4 bases and 0 bases, with 16 bases remaining between them. The CDR3 sequence is 17 residues long. The germline gives CDR1 MNHNS, CDR2 SASEGT. The CDR3 reads CASSVNSGGASGNTIYF. The CDR3 bases are TGTGCCAGCAGTGTAAATTCGGGGGGCGCCTCTGGAAACACCATATATTTT.

This clonotype has at least ten counts. The chain is built from TRBV5-1 and TRBJ2-1; 11 bases fit TRBD2. The germline CDR1 and CDR2 sequences are SGHRS and YFSETQ. The ends lost 2 bases at V and 3 bases at J; junction bases unmatched: 19. This CDR3 is built from 21 residues. CDR3 residues: CASSFPILAGERGGFYNEQFF. CDR3 nucleotides: TGCGCCAGCAGCTTCCCAATACTAGCGGGAGAGAGGGGGGGGTTCTACAATGAGCAGTTCTTC.

Details on this clonotype: At one of its ends the junction is not consistent with the germline gene, which may arise from a read error. J is TRBJ1-6 and V is TRBV6-5; D is unresolved. From germline, CDR1 is MNHEY and CDR2 SVGAGI. The length of the CDR3 is 14 residues. The CDR3 reads CASSYSTVNTPLHF. The CDR3 bases are TGTGCCAGCAGTTACTCGACGGTTAATACACCCCTCCACTTT.